The rows below give T cell receptor beta chains drawn from one sample of a study of cytomegalovirus exposure and HLA in healthy donors. Method: immunoSEQ multiplex PCR; TCRdb's copy keeps in-frame clones and lacks some. The sample has over 150,000 clones, 85% seen once. The sample comprised PBMCs. Receptors were obtained from a man between 18 and 29 years old in good health and CMV-seropositive. Both conserved end residues are part of each CDR3. D genes are given only for firm matches.

v_gene	j_gene	d_gene	CDR3aa
TRBV27	TRBJ1-6	.	CASSLSGEDRVSPLHF
TRBV23-1	TRBJ1-2	.	CASSPPREDYGYTF
TRBV5-8	TRBJ2-7	TRBD1	CASSSGQGGSYEQYF
TRBV6-5	TRBJ1-5	.	CASSPGGNQPQHF
TRBV19	TRBJ2-3	TRBD1	CATGQGGTDTQYF
TRBV28	TRBJ1-2	TRBD1	CASRSIPGQEIYGYTF
TRBV6-1	TRBJ1-5	.	CASSAAGARGNQPQHF
TRBV29-1	TRBJ2-1	.	CSVHRPPSYNEQFF
TRBV9	TRBJ1-2	.	CASSVGGGDYGYTF
TRBV11-2	TRBJ2-1	TRBD2	CASSSLAGGNEQFF
TRBV2	TRBJ2-1	.	CASGTGLGNEQFF
TRBV28	TRBJ2-5	.	CASSLGTHGGTQYF
TRBV28	TRBJ2-2	TRBD1	CASSLTGGGNTGELFF